The clone carrying this T cell receptor beta chain was detected many times. The antigen is not known. Each CDR3 protein gets one entry after TCRdb re-called the RT-PCR reads with MiXCR. Of fewer than 600,000 distinct CDR3 sequences listed, roughly 7.9% are singletons. From germline, CDR1 is LGHNA and CDR2 YNFKEQ. V dropped 0 bases and J dropped 4; count of bases not matched to a gene: 1. The CDR3 has 15 amino acids. The sample comes from a study of response to subunit inactivated influenza vaccine. Study-wide findings and caveats: The study's authors posited that every seasonal influenza vaccination enlists few new T cells.

The receptor comes from a man aged 50 to 69 who received an inactivated influenza vaccine. The chain couples TRBV4-2 to TRBJ2-1, with 9 bases lining up with TRBD2. The source was PBMCs from blood, collected roughly 24 months after vaccination. The DNA of the CDR3 is TGTGCCAGCAGCCAAGAACTAGCGGGTTACAATGAGCAGTTCTTC. Translating gives CASSQELAGYNEQFF.